This entry lists 24 T cell receptor beta chains sequenced from one sample in a study of blood T cell repertoires in COVID-19. The repertoire was sequenced with immunoSEQ multiplex PCR; TCRdb's copy has only in-frame clones and lacks some. This repertoire shows 65,000 to 95,000 clones, 80% found once; its top ten account for around 13%. The sequencing sample was made of peripheral blood. These receptors were obtained from a woman in her forties with active or convalescent COVID-19.

J is TRBJ1-4 and V is TRBV4-2; 9 bases line up with TRBD1. J was trimmed by 8 bases and V by 3 bases; bases with no gene match: 4. The V gene's germline CDR1 is LGHNA and CDR2 YNFKEQ. The CDR3 covers 14 residues. The CDR3 here is CASSHGDRAEKLFF. As DNA, the CDR3 is TGTGCCAGCAGCCATGGGGACAGGGCCGAAAAACTGTTTTTT.

The V and J genes are TRBV4-2 and TRBJ2-3, with 11 bases matching TRBD2. The CDR3 has 15 residues. Germline V gene sequence: CDR1 LGHNA, CDR2 YNFKEQ. V shed 5 bases, J shed 0 bases, and the junction held 1 base outside the gene matches. The CDR3 sequence is CASSWTSGSTDTQYF. DNA of the CDR3: TGTGCCAGCAGCTGGACTAGCGGGAGCACAGATACGCAGTATTTT.

The gene calls are TRBV20-1 and TRBJ1-5; maybe TRBD1 (5 bases). CDR3 length: 12 amino acids. The V and J ends lost 3 bases and 9 bases respectively, with 12 bases between them. Germline CDR1 DFQATT, CDR2 SNEGSKA (reference sequence). CDR3 bases: TGCAGTGCTAGTGCAGGGTTGGGGCCCCAGCATTTT. It encodes CSASAGLGPQHF.

This clone was recorded only once. The CDR3 DNA is TGTGCCAGCAGCTTAGAGGGACTAGGGGGGGTTACACTTGAGCAGTTCTTC. Translated: CASSLEGLGGVTLEQFF. This chain uses TRBV11-2 with TRBJ2-1, with TRBD2 matching 8 bases. V gave up 0 bases and J gave up 9 bases; unmatched junction bases: 13. CDR1 is SGHAT and CDR2 is FQNNGV in the germline V gene. This CDR3 contains 17 residues.

The chain links TRBV5-1 to TRBJ1-4; TRBD1 matches 8 bases. In germline, CDR1 is SGHRS, CDR2 YFSETQ. V trimming: 4 bases; J trimming: 8 bases; junction bases outside the gene matches: 10. The length of the CDR3 is 15 residues. The CDR3 nucleotides are TGCGCCAGCAGCCCGAAGACAGGGGATGTGGAAAAACTGTTTTTT. This encodes CASSPKTGDVEKLFF.

The V gene is TRBV20-1, the J gene TRBJ2-4; 8 bases map to TRBD1. CDR1 and CDR2 (germline): DFQATT, SNEGSKA (reference sequence). J gave up 8 bases and V 4 bases, and 1 base lay outside the gene matches. This CDR3 spans 11 amino acids. The CDR3 sequence is CSANRGDIQYF. CDR3 sequence (DNA): TGCAGTGCTAACAGGGGGGACATTCAGTACTTC.

V is TRBV3-1 (or the pseudogene TRBV3-2) and J is TRBJ2-5; 8 bases fit TRBD2. The V and J ends lost 2 bases and 2 bases, in that order; junction bases with no gene match: 16. The CDR3 loop spans 19 amino acids. Per the germline V gene, CDR1 is LGHDT and CDR2 is YNNKEL (reference sequence). In DNA form, the CDR3 reads TGTGCCAGCAGCCAACTCTCAACCGGAGTAGCGGGGAATCAAGAGACCCAGTACTTC. This encodes CASSQLSTGVAGNQETQYF.

This clone has a handful of counts. The chain joins TRBV16 to TRBJ2-1; TRBD2 matches 7 bases. CDR1 KGHSY and CDR2 FQNENV come from the germline V gene. Germline trimming cut 1 base from V and 0 bases from J; bases unmatched to any gene: 15. The CDR3 runs to 20 residues. Here the CDR3 reads CASSQLGEGVSWDSYNEQFF. In DNA, the CDR3 is TGTGCCAGCAGCCAATTGGGGGAGGGAGTTTCTTGGGACTCCTACAATGAGCAGTTCTTC.

The chain couples TRBV6-5 to TRBJ1-4; TRBD1 agrees at 10 bases. The CDR3 has 14 amino acids. The germline gives CDR1 MNHEY, CDR2 SVGAGI. V dropped 6 bases and J dropped 6; count of bases not matched to a gene: 4. The CDR3 nucleotides read TGTGCCAGCAGGACGGGACAGGGGTATGAAAAACTGTTTTTT. Protein product: CASRTGQGYEKLFF.

The chain links TRBV10-3 to TRBJ1-3; D uncertain. Germline loops: CDR1 ENHRY, CDR2 SYGVKD. The CDR3 consists of 12 residues. V was pared by 8 bases and J by 2 bases, with 7 bases between. This CDR3 is CAIGVAGNTIYF. CDR3 coding DNA: TGTGCCATCGGAGTGGCTGGAAACACCATATATTTT.

In its sample, this clone was seen once. In nucleotides, the CDR3 is TGTGCCAGCAGTTACGGGGGGTACACCGGGGAGCTGTTTTTT. Protein: CASSYGGYTGELFF. V and J are TRBV6-2 or TRBV6-3 and TRBJ2-2; D is perhaps TRBD2 (6 bases). V lost 2 bases and J 3 bases, leaving 7 bases between the germline ends. The CDR3 is made up of 14 amino acids. CDR1 is MNHEY and CDR2 is SVGEGT in the germline V gene.

J is TRBJ2-2 and V is TRBV11-2; a possible D gene is TRBD1 (6 bases). The CDR3 sequence is 15 residues long. Trimming cost V 5 bases and J 4 bases, with 14 bases left between them. In germline, CDR1 is SGHAT, CDR2 FQNNGV. This CDR3 reads CASSQQGPITGELFF. The CDR3 bases are TGTGCCAGCAGCCAGCAGGGGCCAATCACCGGGGAGCTGTTTTTT. Complete variable domain (other parts from reference TRBV11-2 and TRBJ2-2): EAGVAQSPRYKIIEKRQSVAFWCNPISGHATLYWYQQILGQGPKLLIQFQNNGVVDDSQLPKDRFSAERLKGVDSTLKIQPAKLEDSAVYLCASSQQGPITGELFFGEGSRLTVL.

The rearrangement joins TRBV28 to TRBJ2-7, with D possibly matching TRBD2 (7 bases). V shed 6 bases and J shed 12 bases, with 18 bases lying between them. In germline, CDR1 is MDHEN, CDR2 SYDVKM. The CDR3 spans 12 residues. The CDR3 DNA reads as TGTGCCAGCAGCCCTAGGGGGGGACGGATGTACTTC. Its translation is CASSPRGGRMYF.

The V call is TRBV9, the J call TRBJ2-2, with TRBD2 matching 7 bases. V lost 3 bases and J lost 2; bases outside the gene matches: 7. This CDR3 is 16 amino acids long. Germline CDR1 reads SGDLS; CDR2 reads YYNGEE. The chain's CDR3 is CASSALAGLNTGELFF. The CDR3 DNA sequence: TGTGCCAGCAGCGCCTTAGCGGGCCTAAACACCGGGGAGCTGTTTTTT.

The rearrangement joins TRBV6-5 to TRBJ1-3, with D unclear. CDR1 and CDR2 from the germline V gene are MNHEY and SVGAGI. This CDR3 is 15 amino acids long. V dropped 6 bases and J dropped 2 bases, with 14 bases sitting between them. CDR3 sequence: CASRRSGEAGNTIYF. Here the CDR3 DNA reads TGTGCCAGCAGACGGTCCGGCGAGGCTGGAAACACCATATATTTT.

The rearrangement links TRBV27 to TRBJ1-2; TRBD1 agrees at 10 bases. Germline assignment: CDR1 MNHEY and CDR2 SMNVEV (reference sequence). J gave up 7 bases and V 4 bases, and 12 bases lay outside the gene matches. The CDR3 contains 16 residues. Here the CDR3 reads CASSSLGQGVFRGYTF. The CDR3 DNA is TGTGCCAGCAGTTCCCTTGGACAGGGGGTTTTTCGTGGCTACACCTTC.

V is TRBV19 and J is TRBJ1-4; 7 bases are a match to TRBD1. V lost 6 bases to trimming and J lost 4 bases; unmatched junction nucleotides: 5. Per the germline V gene, CDR1 is LNHDA and CDR2 is SQIVND (reference sequence). There are 14 residues in the CDR3. The DNA for the CDR3 is TGTGCCAGTAGGTACCGGGACAGTAATGAAAAACTGTTTTTT. Translation gives CASRYRDSNEKLFF.

This chain uses TRBV6-5 with TRBJ2-3, with a tentative D call TRBD2 (7 bases). Germline V CDR1 and CDR2: MNHEY, SVGAGI. The V end was cut by 8 bases, the J end by 3 bases, with 18 bases between. This CDR3 is 15 amino acids long. CDR3 amino acids: CASPPRGLRTDTQYF. The CDR3 DNA is TGTGCCAGCCCCCCGCGGGGGCTTCGGACAGATACGCAGTATTTT.

This sequence joins TRBV3-1 (or the pseudogene TRBV3-2) and TRBJ1-4; TRBD1 matches at 10 bases. Germline V gene sequence: CDR1 LGHDT, CDR2 YNNKEL (reference sequence). CDR3 length: 19 amino acids. V shed 3 bases and J 2 bases; nucleotides not matched to a gene: 12. This CDR3 reads CASSHPPGQGKNTNEKLFF. The DNA for the CDR3 is TGTGCCAGCAGCCATCCCCCGGGACAGGGGAAAAACACTAATGAAAAACTGTTTTTT.

The J gene is TRBJ2-5, the V gene TRBV11-3; D gene uncertain. Deletions cut 5 bases from V and 5 bases from J, with 15 bases between. CDR1 and CDR2 (germline): SGHNT, YENEEA. This CDR3 contains 14 residues. Here the CDR3 reads CASSRSDSGETQYF. CDR3 nucleotide sequence: TGTGCCAGCAGCAGGAGTGATTCTGGGGAGACCCAGTACTTC.

The chain is built from TRBV29-1 and TRBJ2-3, with 12 bases lining up with TRBD2. The CDR3 runs 15 residues. Unmatched junction bases numbered 4, after V lost 6 bases and J lost 0 bases. Per the germline V gene, CDR1 is SQVTM and CDR2 is ANQGSEA. DNA for the CDR3: TGCAGCGTGATGGGGACTAGCGGGAGCACAGATACGCAGTATTTT. The encoded protein is CSVMGTSGSTDTQYF.

The V gene is TRBV21-1, the J gene TRBJ2-6; TRBD1 is the table's D call and was not checked against the DNA. TRBV21-1 is a documented pseudogene. The CDR3 runs 16 residues. The CDR3 loop is CASSKQQEAGANVLTF. CDR3 coding DNA: TGTGCCAGCAGCAAACAACAGGAAGCTGGGGCCAACGTCCTGACTTTC.

V and J are TRBV6-5 and TRBJ2-3, with D tentatively TRBD2 (6 bases). CDR1 and CDR2 (germline): MNHEY, SVGAGI. CDR3 length: 13 residues. The V gene lost 5 bases and the J gene lost 6 bases, with 12 bases spanning the gap. The DNA for the CDR3 is TGTGCCAGCAGTCTGGAGGGCCTGGATACGCAGTATTTT. The encoded protein is CASSLEGLDTQYF.

V and J are TRBV29-1 and TRBJ2-2; 7 bases line up with TRBD2. CDR1 and CDR2 (germline): SQVTM, ANQGSEA. The CDR3 is 16 amino acids. Trimming at V came to 4 bases and at J to 4 bases, leaving 12 bases not matched to a gene. CDR3 sequence: CSVVFWGREGTGELFF. CDR3 DNA: TGCAGCGTTGTTTTTTGGGGCAGGGAGGGCACCGGGGAGCTGTTTTTT.